The rows below give T cell receptor beta chains drawn from one sample of a study of shared clonotypes between healthy human individuals. TCRdb's table, derived via immunoSEQ multiplex PCR, lists solely in-frame clones and lacks some. The sample contains fewer than 1.6 million clones, about 98.5% of which appear only once. Material: naive CD4+ T cells sorted from blood. The receptor source for this set is a man aged 25 to 40 in good health. Each CDR3 is given with its conserved first and last residue. A D gene is named only where the DNA matches it firmly. Size values are once, few and many counts, or a class for expanded clones, and some rows have none.

abundance,j_gene,v_gene,d_gene,CDR3aa,CDR3nt
-,TRBJ2-3,TRBV5-6,-,CASSLAGQSSQYF,TGTGCCAGCAGCTTGGCCGGACAGTCTTCGCAGTATTTT
few,TRBJ1-3,TRBV9,-,CASSVAGVGNTIYF,TGTGCCAGCAGCGTAGCAGGGGTTGGAAACACCATATATTTT
-,TRBJ2-5,TRBV4-1,-,CASSQALRTSTETQYF,TGCGCCAGCAGCCAAGCCCTGCGGACGTCAACGGAGACCCAGTACTTC
-,TRBJ2-3,TRBV9,-,CASSVGLKTDTQYF,TGTGCCAGCAGCGTAGGACTAAAAACAGATACGCAGTATTTT
-,TRBJ2-3,TRBV6-1,-,CASSEGFGLGDTQYF,TGTGCCAGCAGTGAAGGGTTCGGTCTGGGAGATACGCAGTATTTT
-,TRBJ2-3,TRBV28,-,CASSSLRSSTDTQYF,TGTGCCAGCAGTTCCCTCCGCAGTAGCACAGATACGCAGTATTTT
-,TRBJ2-3,TRBV6-5,TRBD2,CASSYWVAGDTDTQYF,TGTGCCAGCAGTTATTGGGTAGCGGGGGACACAGATACGCAGTATTTT
once,TRBJ2-7,TRBV5-6,-,CASSTGPEQYF,TGTGCCAGCAGCACAGGGCCCGAGCAGTACTTC
once,TRBJ2-3,TRBV9,TRBD2,CASSVGRSGKLGDTQYF,TGTGCCAGCAGCGTAGGTCGTAGCGGGAAGTTAGGGGATACGCAGTATTTT
-,TRBJ2-7,TRBV27,TRBD2,CASSGSSGRSEQYF,TGTGCCAGCAGTGGATCTAGCGGGAGATCCGAGCAGTACTTC
-,TRBJ2-2,TRBV6-1,-,CASSDYTGELFF,TGTGCCAGCAGTGATTACACCGGGGAGCTGTTTTTT
-,TRBJ1-2,TRBV2,-,CASRARTENGYTF,TGTGCCAGCAGGGCACGGACTGAGAATGGCTACACCTTC
-,TRBJ1-2,TRBV6-1,-,CASKLLTGVVDGYTF,TGTGCCAGCAAGCTACTGACAGGTGTAGTAGATGGCTACACCTTC
-,TRBJ1-2,TRBV30,-,CAWSVLGNYGYTF,TGTGCCTGGAGTGTACTGGGAAACTATGGCTACACCTTC
once,TRBJ1-1,TRBV29-1,TRBD1,CSVHRTGGSNTEAFF,TGCAGCGTACATCGGACAGGGGGCTCCAACACTGAAGCTTTCTTT
once,TRBJ2-7,TRBV19,-,CASSIGGTLFYEQYF,TGTGCCAGTAGTATCGGCGGGACACTTTTTTACGAGCAGTACTTC
-,TRBJ2-1,TRBV28,TRBD1,CASSLLGQGMFF,TGTGCCAGCAGTTTACTTGGACAGGGAATGTTCTTC
-,TRBJ1-1,TRBV6-5,-,CASSYKGGIDNTEAFF,TGTGCCAGCAGTTACAAGGGGGGGATAGACAACACTGAAGCTTTCTTT
-,TRBJ2-1,TRBV5-1,TRBD2,CASSSSLAGVSPTNEQFF,TGCGCCAGCAGCTCAAGCTTAGCGGGAGTCTCCCCCACGAATGAGCAGTTCTTC
-,TRBJ1-5,TRBV5-1,TRBD1,CASSATGGSNQPQHF,TGCGCCAGCAGCGCCACAGGGGGATCAAATCAGCCCCAGCATTTT
once,TRBJ2-5,TRBV29-1,-,CSVELETQYF,TGCAGCGTTGAGCTGGAGACCCAGTACTTC
-,TRBJ1-2,TRBV9,-,CASSVDEGLGYGYTF,TGTGCCAGCAGCGTTGATGAGGGGTTGGGCTATGGCTACACCTTC
-,TRBJ2-1,TRBV5-1,-,CASSSEGLEYNEQFF,TGCGCCAGCAGCTCCGAGGGGCTCGAATACAATGAGCAGTTCTTC
once,TRBJ2-5,TRBV5-4,TRBD1,CASSIGQGQETQYF,TGTGCCAGCAGCATCGGACAGGGGCAAGAGACCCAGTACTTC
-,TRBJ2-7,TRBV5-4,-,CASSLGGLLFGEQYF,TGTGCCAGCAGCTTGGGCGGGCTCCTCTTTGGGGAGCAGTACTTC
-,TRBJ2-1,TRBV4-1,TRBD1,CASSQGTGDRGQFF,TGCGCCAGCAGCCAAGGGACAGGGGACCGCGGGCAGTTCTTC
-,TRBJ2-7,TRBV2,TRBD1,CASSWGQGAGEQYF,TGTGCCAGCAGTTGGGGACAGGGAGCGGGCGAGCAGTACTTC
-,TRBJ1-2,TRBV6-1,-,CASSERGFYGYTF,TGTGCCAGCAGTGAAAGGGGGTTCTATGGCTACACCTTC
-,TRBJ1-3,TRBV5-1,-,CASSLGSQTGGNTIYF,TGCGCCAGCAGCTTGGGCTCGCAGACGGGGGGAAACACCATATATTTT
-,TRBJ2-5,TRBV29-1,-,CSAKSGHVETQYF,TGCAGCGCGAAGAGCGGACATGTGGAGACCCAGTACTTC
-,TRBJ2-3,TRBV7-3,-,CASSLSGGGGTDTQYF,TGTGCCAGCAGCCTTAGTGGTGGAGGTGGCACAGATACGCAGTATTTT
-,TRBJ1-2,TRBV27,TRBD1,CASSLSSGGLYGYTF,TGTGCCAGCAGTTTATCGTCAGGGGGACTCTATGGCTACACCTTC
-,TRBJ2-1,TRBV5-4,-,CASSLELGGNEQFF,TGTGCCAGCAGCTTGGAACTAGGAGGCAATGAGCAGTTCTTC
-,TRBJ1-2,TRBV5-4,-,CASSWDTSNYGYTF,TGTGCCAGCAGCTGGGACACCTCTAACTATGGCTACACCTTC
-,TRBJ2-7,TRBV4-2,TRBD2,CASSQEAGAFYEQYF,TGTGCCAGCAGCCAAGAAGCGGGAGCTTTCTACGAGCAGTACTTC
-,TRBJ1-2,TRBV5-1,-,CASSSLLVDGYTF,TGCGCCAGCAGCTCTCTTTTGGTAGATGGCTACACCTTC
once,TRBJ1-2,TRBV9,-,CASSVQGLDGYTF,TGTGCCAGCAGCGTCCAGGGCCTGGACGGCTACACCTTC
-,TRBJ2-6,TRBV7-6,TRBD2,CASSLVISGRIQPGANVLTF,TGTGCCAGCAGCTTAGTTATTAGCGGGAGAATCCAACCCGGGGCCAACGTCCTGACTTTC
-,TRBJ1-1,TRBV19,-,CASRGSGLMRYEAFF,TGTGCCAGTAGGGGATCAGGCTTGATGCGGTATGAAGCTTTCTTT
-,TRBJ1-5,TRBV6-6,-,CASSYSGLPLDQPQHF,TGTGCCAGCAGTTACTCCGGACTGCCCCTGGATCAGCCCCAGCATTTT
-,TRBJ2-7,TRBV10-3,TRBD1,CAIRKTGDYEQYF,TGTGCCATCAGGAAGACAGGGGACTACGAGCAGTACTTC
-,TRBJ2-7,TRBV5-1,-,CASSFSTRSYEQYF,TGCGCCAGCAGCTTCTCGACTCGGTCCTACGAGCAGTACTTC
-,TRBJ2-7,TRBV5-1,-,CASSLEEWTYEQYF,TGCGCCAGCAGCTTGGAGGAATGGACCTACGAGCAGTACTTC
-,TRBJ2-5,TRBV5-1,-,CASSLARLASQETQYF,TGCGCCAGCAGCTTGGCCAGGCTAGCGAGCCAAGAGACCCAGTACTTC
-,TRBJ2-2,TRBV4-2,-,CASSQEPGLGELFF,TGTGCCAGCAGCCAAGAGCCAGGATTGGGGGAGCTGTTTTTT
-,TRBJ2-7,TRBV29-1,-,CSVSGEGVGYEQYF,TGCAGCGTCTCCGGGGAGGGGGTCGGCTACGAGCAGTACTTC
-,TRBJ2-5,TRBV7-2,TRBD2,CASSLGTSGRIQETQYF,TGTGCCAGCAGCTTGGGGACTAGCGGGAGGATCCAAGAGACCCAGTACTTC
-,TRBJ1-2,TRBV6-1,TRBD1,CASSLGTGHYGYTF,TGTGCCAGCAGCCTAGGGACAGGGCACTATGGCTACACCTTC
-,TRBJ2-5,TRBV2,TRBD2,CASRLAGGRETQYF,TGTGCCAGCAGGCTAGCGGGAGGGCGAGAGACCCAGTACTTC
-,TRBJ2-4,TRBV4-1,-,CASSQVDIENKNIQYF,TGCGCCAGCAGCCAAGTCGACATCGAAAACAAAAACATTCAGTACTTC
-,TRBJ1-5,TRBV6-6,-,CASIGYPLNQPQHF,TGTGCCAGCATCGGGTACCCCCTAAATCAGCCCCAGCATTTT
-,TRBJ1-2,TRBV7-9,-,CASTRIGAEIGYTF,TGTGCCAGCACCCGAATTGGGGCTGAAATAGGCTACACCTTC
-,TRBJ2-1,TRBV2,TRBD2,CASRAGPGGPTFF,TGTGCCAGCAGGGCCGGGCCGGGAGGGCCCACGTTCTTC
-,TRBJ1-4,TRBV11-2,-,CASRLLGRDEKLFF,TGTGCCAGCAGATTACTAGGGCGTGATGAAAAACTGTTTTTT